These 22 T cell receptor beta chains originate from one sample sequenced in a study of shared clonotypes between healthy human individuals (dated by TCRdb to 2018 to 2020). Library prep was done by the immunoSEQ multiplex PCR assay. The table was pulled from immuneACCESS by TCRdb, which kept in-frame rearrangements only. Such tables lose some clones; where checked, under half of the loss comes from unresolved V genes, and the rest has no known cause. This sample holds fewer than 600,000 clones; 75% to 85% were observed only once. Of the sample, roughly an eighth is held by the ten largest clones. The sequenced sample consisted of PBMCs. These receptors originate from a woman aged 40 to 55 in good health. Some clones in this sample may be carry-over from other donors' samples.

In this sample, this clone turned up a few times. CDR3 loop: CASSWEGGGSSNYGYTF. The CDR3, as DNA: TGTGCCAGCAGCTGGGAAGGCGGGGGCAGCTCCAACTATGGCTACACCTTC. The chain recombines TRBV7-9 with TRBJ1-2; maybe TRBD1 (6 bases). Germline loops: CDR1 SEHNR, CDR2 FQNEAQ (reference sequence). V lost 4 bases and J 2 bases, leaving 20 bases between the germline ends. The CDR3 consists of 17 residues.

The chain combines TRBV27 with TRBJ2-5, with TRBD1 as a possible D gene (6 bases). With 6 bases removed from V and 5 bases from J, the gap between germline ends came to 13 bases. Germline values: CDR1 MNHEY, CDR2 SMNVEV (reference sequence). This CDR3 is 13 amino acids long. The CDR3, as DNA: TGTGCCAGCAGGTCAAGCGGACAGGAGACCCAGTACTTC. This translates into CASRSSGQETQYF.

The chain combines TRBV27 with TRBJ2-1; 8 bases are shared with TRBD2. V was clipped by 5 bases and J by 3 bases; unmatched bases: 9. Germline values: CDR1 MNHEY, CDR2 SMNVEV (reference sequence). This CDR3 has 16 amino acids. This CDR3 is CASSSPLAGLYNEQFF. The CDR3 DNA reads TGTGCCAGCAGTAGCCCCTTAGCGGGACTCTACAATGAGCAGTTCTTC.

This chain uses TRBV7-2 with TRBJ2-2; a possible D gene is TRBD2 (6 bases). CDR1 is SGHTA, CDR2 FQGNSA, per germline. This CDR3 is 14 amino acids long. V shed 7 bases and J shed 8 bases, with 17 bases lying between them. Written as DNA, the CDR3 is TGTGCCAGCATTTGGGGAGGTTCCCTGGGGGAGCTGTTTTTT. Its translation is CASIWGGSLGELFF.

V and J are TRBV14 and TRBJ2-7, with no clear D. The CDR3 is 12 residues long. The V end lost 4 bases, the J end lost 3 bases, and 7 bases lay between the germline ends. The germline V gene has CDR1 SGHDN and CDR2 FVKESK. CDR3 region: CASSLTSYEQYF. The CDR3 region has the DNA TGTGCCAGCAGCCTGACCAGCTACGAGCAGTACTTC. The full variable domain, rest sourced from reference TRBV14 and TRBJ2-7, is EAGVTQFPSHSVIEKGQTVTLRCDPISGHDNLYWYRRVMGKEIKFLLHFVKESKQDESGMPNNRFLAERTGGTYSTLKVQPAELEDSGVYFCASSLTSYEQYFGPGTRLTVT.

V and J are TRBV7-3 and TRBJ2-5; tentatively, D is TRBD2 (5 bases). Trimming stripped 1 base from V and 3 bases from J, with 6 bases between. The V gene's germline CDR1 is SGHTA and CDR2 FQGTGA. The CDR3 contains 13 residues. CDR3 nucleotide sequence: TGTGCCAGCAGCTTAAACGGGAAAGAGACCCAGTACTTC. It encodes CASSLNGKETQYF. The variable domain in full, with the rest retrieved from reference TRBV7-3 and TRBJ2-5, is GAGVSQTPSNKVTEKGKYVELRCDPISGHTALYWYRQSLGQGPEFLIYFQGTGAADDSGLPNDRFFAVRPEGSVSTLKIQRTERGDSAVYLCASSLNGKETQYFGPGTRLLVL.

The chain couples TRBV6-1 to TRBJ2-1; 8 bases align to TRBD2. This CDR3 is built from 13 residues. Germline V CDR1 and CDR2: MNHNS, SASEGT. The ends lost 1 base at V and 10 bases at J; junction bases unmatched: 3. DNA for the CDR3: TGTGCCAGCAGTGAAGGGACTAGCAGCGAGCAGTTCTTC. Translated, it gives CASSEGTSSEQFF.

This clone came up once. J is TRBJ2-1 and V is TRBV18; the D gene is possibly TRBD2 (6 bases). V was shortened by 0 bases and J by 6 bases, with 12 bases between the two germline ends. This CDR3 is 15 amino acids long. Germline lookup yields CDR1 KGHSH and CDR2 LQKENI. The CDR3 protein is CASSPPGLYFNEQFF. The CDR3 DNA sequence: TGTGCCAGCTCACCACCGGGACTTTACTTCAATGAGCAGTTCTTC.

The genes are TRBV30 and TRBJ2-2; D is possibly TRBD1 or TRBD2 (9 bases each). The CDR3 is made up of 21 amino acids. Germline V lookup: CDR1 GTSNPN, CDR2 SVGIG (reference sequence). Trimming pared 0 bases from V and 7 bases from J, leaving 33 bases between. This chain's CDR3 is CAWSVPSWGQGKLAGFGELFF. CDR3 nucleotide sequence: TGTGCCTGGAGTGTACCCAGCTGGGGACAGGGAAAACTAGCGGGTTTCGGGGAGCTGTTTTTT.

The gene calls are TRBV10-2 and TRBJ1-2; unclear D gene. Germline-derived CDR1 and CDR2 are WSHSY and SAAADI. The ends were cut back, 0 bases at V and 1 base at J, with 6 bases in the middle. This CDR3 spans 14 amino acids. This chain's CDR3 is CASSESRVNYGYTF. CDR3 coding DNA: TGCGCCAGCAGTGAGTCGAGGGTTAACTATGGCTACACCTTC.

This clone appeared once. This rearrangement joins TRBV7-2 to TRBJ1-5, with 9 bases fitting TRBD1. CDR1 and CDR2 from the germline V gene are SGHTA and FQGNSA. V lost 2 bases and J lost 5; bases outside the gene matches: 4. The CDR3 spans 15 residues. The chain's CDR3 is CASSLRTGEDQPQHF. Written as DNA, the CDR3 is TGTGCCAGCAGCTTAAGGACAGGGGAGGATCAGCCCCAGCATTTT.

The gene calls are TRBV12-2 and TRBJ1-4; the table's D call, TRBD1, has no DNA check behind it. TRBV12-2 is shown as a pseudogene. The CDR3 is 17 amino acids. CDR3 residues: CASRLGGQGATNEKLFF. The CDR3 DNA reads as TGTGCAAGTCGCTTAGGGGGACAGGGGGCGACTAATGAAAAACTGTTTTTT.

This sequence joins TRBV19 and TRBJ2-1, with D possibly being TRBD1 or TRBD2 (6 bases each). Germline CDR1 LNHDA, CDR2 SQIVND (reference sequence). This CDR3 is built from 15 residues. The germline V and J ends were trimmed by 5 bases and 0 bases, with 11 bases remaining between them. Here the CDR3 reads CASSRGLVSYNEQFF. The CDR3 region has the DNA TGTGCCAGTAGTCGGGGGCTAGTCTCCTACAATGAGCAGTTCTTC.

The chain uses TRBV11-3 and TRBJ2-1, with 9 bases aligning to TRBD2. This CDR3 is built from 15 residues. Germline CDR1 reads SGHNT; CDR2 reads YENEEA. V was pared by 1 base and J by 4 bases, with 2 bases of the junction left unmatched. CDR3 in amino acids: CASSLGTSAYNEQFF. The CDR3 DNA follows: TGTGCCAGCAGCTTAGGGACTAGCGCATACAATGAGCAGTTCTTC.

Here the CDR3 DNA reads TGTGCCAGCAGCTTAGGTATCTCGGGTGAAGCTTTCTTT. Translating it yields CASSLGISGEAFF. The rearrangement links TRBV7-2 to TRBJ1-1; D gene unclear. V was clipped by 1 base and J by 7 bases, with 10 bases between them. The CDR3 is made up of 13 amino acids. CDR1 and CDR2 (germline): SGHTA, FQGNSA.

This clone appeared once. J is TRBJ2-1 and V is TRBV2; 7 bases agree with TRBD2. Germline V gene data show CDR1 as SNHLY and CDR2 as FYNNEI. V shed 8 bases, J shed 4 bases, and the junction held 8 bases outside the gene matches. The CDR3 has 14 amino acids. CDR3 nucleotide sequence: TGTGCCAGCCGAGGCGGGAGTGGGTACAATGAGCAGTTCTTC. It is translated as CASRGGSGYNEQFF.

This rearrangement joins TRBV30 to TRBJ2-5, with 7 bases identical to TRBD2. The V gene's germline CDR1 is GTSNPN and CDR2 SVGIG (reference sequence). The CDR3 is made up of 12 amino acids. After removal of 2 bases from V and 11 bases from J, the junction contained 8 bases not matched to a gene. The chain's CDR3 is CAWSRREGKQYF. The CDR3 DNA sequence: TGTGCCTGGAGTAGGAGGGAGGGCAAGCAGTACTTC.

This chain joins TRBV5-1 and TRBJ2-6, with D uncertain. V was pared by 7 bases and J by 3 bases, with 11 bases between. Germline V lookup: CDR1 SGHRS, CDR2 YFSETQ. This CDR3 has 14 residues. The CDR3 DNA sequence: TGCGCCAGCTGTGACGGCTTTGGGGCCAACGTCCTGACTTTC. This gives the protein CASCDGFGANVLTF. Based on the CDR3 plus reference TRBV5-1 and TRBJ2-6, the full variable domain is KAGVTQTPRYLIKTRGQQVTLSCSPISGHRSVSWYQQTPGQGLQFLFEYFSETQRNKGNFPGRFSGRQFSNSRSEMNVSTLELGDSALYLCASCDGFGANVLTFGAGSRLTVL.

V gene TRBV2 combines with J gene TRBJ1-2, with D possibly TRBD1 on 6 matching bases. Germline V lookup: CDR1 SNHLY, CDR2 FYNNEI. The germline V and J ends were trimmed by 3 bases and 6 bases, with 17 bases remaining between them. The CDR3 length is 15 residues. CDR3 nucleotide sequence: TGTGCCAGCAGTGAGGGTCGCAGGGGATCCCATGGCTACACCTTC. Protein product: CASSEGRRGSHGYTF.

The genes are TRBV2 and TRBJ2-6; D unresolved. This CDR3 contains 13 residues. In germline, CDR1 is SNHLY, CDR2 FYNNEI. The ends were cut back, 8 bases at V and 4 bases at J, with 9 bases in the middle. The CDR3, as DNA: TGTGCCAGCTCCGTCGAGGGGGCCAACGTCCTGACTTTC. This sequence encodes CASSVEGANVLTF.

Comments on this clone: This sequence is one base from a far larger clone and is likely a read error. Other DNA sequences from this sample encode an identical CDR3 as well. The chain couples TRBV7-9 to TRBJ2-5, with TRBD2 matching over 7 bases. Germline trimming cut 1 base from V and 11 bases from J; bases unmatched to any gene: 13. CDR3 length equals 15 residues. CDR1 SEHNR and CDR2 FQNEAQ come from the germline V gene (reference sequence). CDR3 DNA sequence: TGTGCCAGCAGCTTAGGCGGGGGATCGTTCGGTGAGCAGTACTTC. Translation: CASSLGGGSFGEQYF.

This clone was found a few times. One junction end disagrees with the germline gene, perhaps due to a read error. This same CDR3 is encoded by further DNA sequences in the sample. The rearrangement links TRBV30 to TRBJ1-1; perhaps TRBD1 as D (5 bases). The CDR3 is 15 amino acids. CDR1 and CDR2 from the germline V gene are GTSNPN and SVGIG (reference sequence). The CDR3 spells CAFTGRTRMNTEAFF. The CDR3 nucleotides are TGTGCCTTCACAGGTCGCACTCGGATGAACACTGAGGCTTTCTTT.